This T cell receptor (beta chain) was identified during a study of siplizumab effects on memory and regulatory T cells. Measured with immunoSEQ multiplex PCR; TCRdb has only the in-frame clones, and not every one. The sample contains 100,000 to 120,000 clones, around 90% of which appear only once. V lost 3 bases and J 5 bases, leaving 10 bases between the germline ends. This CDR3 is 13 amino acids long. Germline-derived CDR1 and CDR2 are SGHNT and YENEEA. The V gene is TRBV11-3, the J gene TRBJ2-5; a weak D match, TRBD1 (6 bases). This TCR came from a human donor in good health. Sequencing input: CD4+ T cells sorted from blood. In nucleotides, the CDR3 is TGTGCCAGCAGCTTTGGGCAGGGGGAGACCCAGTACTTC. It codes for CASSFGQGETQYF.